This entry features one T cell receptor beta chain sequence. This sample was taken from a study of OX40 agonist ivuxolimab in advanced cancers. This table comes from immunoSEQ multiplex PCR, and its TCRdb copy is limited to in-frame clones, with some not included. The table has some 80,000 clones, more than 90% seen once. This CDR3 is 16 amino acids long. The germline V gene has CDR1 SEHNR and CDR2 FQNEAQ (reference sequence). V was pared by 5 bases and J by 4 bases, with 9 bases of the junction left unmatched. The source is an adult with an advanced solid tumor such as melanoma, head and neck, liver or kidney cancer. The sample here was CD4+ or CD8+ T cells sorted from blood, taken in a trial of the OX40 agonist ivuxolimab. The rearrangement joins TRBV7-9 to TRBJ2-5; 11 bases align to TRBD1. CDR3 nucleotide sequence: TGTGCCAGCAGCCTAGGACAGGGGGCATCGATAGAGACCCAGTACTTC. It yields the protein CASSLGQGASIETQYF. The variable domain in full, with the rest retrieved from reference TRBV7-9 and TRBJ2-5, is DTGVSQNPRHKITKRGQNVTFRCDPISEHNRLYWYRQTLGQGPEFLTYFQNEAQLEKSRLLSDRFSAERPKGSFSTLEIQRTEQGDSAMYLCASSLGQGASIETQYFGPGTRLLVL.